Each of the 30 T cell receptor beta chains below was sequenced from the same sample in a study of blood T cell repertoires in COVID-19. The data were produced by immunoSEQ multiplex PCR, yet TCRdb's version contains in-frame clones alone and is incomplete. The data show under 250,000 clones, with over 70% seen just once and less than 3.5% held by the top ten. The source material was peripheral blood. The receptors derive from a man in his fifties with active or convalescent COVID-19.

The chain couples TRBV6-5 to TRBJ1-1; D unresolved. The V gene lost 1 base and the J gene lost 6 bases, with 12 bases spanning the gap. The length of the CDR3 is 14 residues. Germline lookup yields CDR1 MNHEY and CDR2 SVGAGI. CDR3 DNA sequence: TGTGCCAGCAGTTACTACTCCCTTGGTGCTGAAGCTTTCTTT. Amino acid sequence: CASSYYSLGAEAFF.

This rearrangement joins TRBV11-2 to TRBJ2-1, with D perhaps TRBD2 (5 bases). The V and J ends lost 5 bases and 8 bases respectively, with 16 bases between them. The length of the CDR3 is 14 residues. Germline V lookup: CDR1 SGHAT, CDR2 FQNNGV. CDR3 protein: CASSRAADDDEQFF. CDR3 sequence (DNA): TGTGCCAGCAGCCGAGCGGCGGACGACGATGAGCAGTTCTTC.

The genes are TRBV29-1 and TRBJ1-1; 7 nucleotides match TRBD1. CDR3 size: 16 residues. Germline V CDR1 and CDR2: SQVTM, ANQGSEA. The trim removed 2 bases at V and 2 bases at J, leaving 11 bases unmatched. The CDR3 DNA is TGCAGCGTTGAATTAACTCCCGGACAGGTAAACACTGAAGCTTTCTTT. Translating gives CSVELTPGQVNTEAFF.

V gene TRBV25-1 combines with J gene TRBJ2-5, with TRBD2 matching 10 bases. This CDR3 comprises 14 residues. Unmatched junction bases numbered 0, after V lost 4 bases and J lost 1 base. CDR1 is MGHDK, CDR2 SYGVNS, per germline. The CDR3: CASSGTSGQETQYF. The CDR3, as DNA: TGTGCCAGCAGTGGGACTAGCGGCCAAGAGACCCAGTACTTC. The variable domain in full, with the rest retrieved from reference TRBV25-1 and TRBJ2-5, is EADIYQTPRYLVIGTGKKITLECSQTMGHDKMYWYQQDPGMELHLIHYSYGVNSTEKGDLSSESTVSRIRTEHFPLTLESARPSHTSQYLCASSGTSGQETQYFGPGTRLLVL.

The sample holds one count of this clone. The chain's CDR3 is CASSRSYPGLAGVAGELFF. The CDR3 DNA follows: TGTGCCAGCTCACGGTCGTACCCGGGACTAGCGGGAGTGGCCGGGGAGCTGTTTTTT. V gene TRBV18 combines with J gene TRBJ2-2, with 14 bases matching TRBD2. The V and J ends lost 4 bases and 6 bases, in that order; junction bases with no gene match: 13. The CDR3 runs 19 residues. Germline V CDR1 and CDR2: KGHSH, LQKENI.

This clone was picked up one time. The chain links TRBV27 to TRBJ2-7, with D possibly TRBD1 on 6 matching bases. The germline V gene has CDR1 MNHEY and CDR2 SMNVEV (reference sequence). The V and J ends lost 5 bases and 2 bases respectively, with 19 bases between them. CDR3 size: 16 residues. The CDR3 protein is CASSHRQTGLAYEQYF. In nucleotides, the CDR3 is TGTGCCAGCAGTCATCGACAAACAGGGTTAGCCTACGAGCAGTACTTC.

This clone was seen more than once but under ten times. The rearrangement joins TRBV29-1 to TRBJ1-2; maybe TRBD1 (6 bases). V was pared by 3 bases and J by 8 bases, with 22 bases between. Per germline, CDR1 SQVTM and CDR2 ANQGSEA. This CDR3 spans 15 amino acids. The CDR3 bases are TGCAGCGTTGAGTTTAGGTCAGGGGATGTTGGCGGCTACACCTTC. It specifies CSVEFRSGDVGGYTF.

The genes are TRBV7-9 and TRBJ2-2, with 12 bases fitting TRBD2. Trimming removed 5 bases from V and 6 bases from J; junction bases left unmatched: 7. Germline lookup yields CDR1 SEHNR and CDR2 FQNEAQ (reference sequence). This CDR3 region has 16 residues. DNA for the CDR3: TGTGCCAGCAGCCCGACTAGCGGGGGTGTGGCCGGGGAGCTGTTTTTT. It specifies CASSPTSGGVAGELFF.

V is TRBV4-1 and J is TRBJ2-1, with a weak D call TRBD1 (5 bases). Trimming cost V 4 bases and J 4 bases, with 17 bases left between them. The CDR3 consists of 16 residues. CDR1 is MGHRA and CDR2 is YSYEKL in the germline V gene. CDR3 sequence reads: CASSLGGLDRYNEQFF. CDR3 bases: TGCGCCAGCAGCCTGGGTGGGCTAGACAGATACAATGAGCAGTTCTTC.

Remarks on this clone: Other DNA sequences within the sample encode an identical CDR3. V is TRBV27 and J is TRBJ1-1, with D perhaps matching TRBD1 (5 bases). The V end lost 5 bases, the J end lost 7 bases, and 8 bases lay between the germline ends. The CDR3 has 11 amino acids. Germline V gene sequence: CDR1 MNHEY, CDR2 SMNVEV (reference sequence). As DNA, the CDR3 is TGTGCCAGCAGTCTGGGGGGTGAAGCTTTCTTT. Its protein product is CASSLGGEAFF.

This clone was counted a few times. The rearrangement joins TRBV6-5 to TRBJ1-1, with D unclear. Looked up from germline, CDR1 is MNHEY and CDR2 is SVGAGI. Trimming shortened V by 2 bases and J by 4 bases, and 14 bases separated the two germline ends. CDR3 length: 15 amino acids. This CDR3 reads CASSYIGEEATEAFF. The CDR3 DNA reads TGTGCCAGCAGTTACATTGGGGAGGAGGCCACTGAAGCTTTCTTT.

Only a few counts were recorded for this clone. The chain couples TRBV20-1 to TRBJ2-7; the match to TRBD2 covers 16 bases. Trimming at V came to 3 bases and at J to 6 bases, leaving 14 bases not matched to a gene. The CDR3 has 18 amino acids. Germline CDR1 and CDR2: DFQATT and SNEGSKA (reference sequence). CDR3 sequence reads: CSASPGTSGGASEGEQYF. The CDR3 DNA is TGCAGTGCTAGTCCCGGGACTAGCGGGGGGGCCAGCGAGGGCGAGCAGTACTTC.

The rearrangement joins TRBV7-6 to TRBJ2-3, with 8 bases identical to TRBD2. V lost 4 bases to trimming and J lost 2 bases; unmatched junction nucleotides: 8. Germline CDR1 SGHVS, CDR2 FNYEAQ. The CDR3 is 16 amino acids. DNA for the CDR3: TGTGCCAGCAGCTACTCAGCGGGAGTCCCCACAGATACGCAGTATTTT. Protein: CASSYSAGVPTDTQYF.

The J gene is TRBJ2-7, the V gene TRBV7-2; tentatively, D is TRBD1 (6 bases). CDR3 length equals 14 residues. The V gene's germline CDR1 is SGHTA and CDR2 FQGNSA. V was clipped by 1 base and J by 1 base, with 8 bases between them. The CDR3 DNA is TGTGCCAGCAGCTTAGGTAGGGGGTCCTACGAGCAGTACTTC. As protein: CASSLGRGSYEQYF.

The rearrangement links TRBV6-2 or TRBV6-3 to TRBJ1-2; the D is unclear. Trimming removed 0 bases at V and 3 bases at J, with 5 bases between. The V gene's germline CDR1 is MNHEY and CDR2 SVGEGT. The CDR3 has 13 amino acids. This CDR3 is CASSYSGDYGYTF. CDR3 sequence (DNA): TGTGCCAGCAGTTACTCGGGAGACTATGGCTACACCTTC.

CDR3 DNA sequence: TGTGCCAGCAGCTTAGCCCTACCAAATGGGGCAGCGGGGGGGCTGGAGACCCAGTACTTC. It encodes CASSLALPNGAAGGLETQYF. This chain links TRBV7-2 with TRBJ2-5; 10 nucleotides line up with TRBD2. CDR3 length: 20 residues. Looked up from germline, CDR1 is SGHTA and CDR2 is FQGNSA. Unmatched junction bases numbered 18, after V lost 0 bases and J lost 5 bases.

The V call is TRBV27, the J call TRBJ2-1; TRBD1 aligns across 7 bases. J was trimmed by 1 base and V by 6 bases; bases with no gene match: 9. The CDR3 sequence is 16 residues long. Germline values: CDR1 MNHEY, CDR2 SMNVEV (reference sequence). CDR3 loop: CASRLGGRRSYNEQFF. The CDR3 DNA is TGTGCCAGCAGATTAGGGGGCCGGAGGTCCTACAATGAGCAGTTCTTC.

V gene TRBV12-5 combines with J gene TRBJ2-7; the match to TRBD2 covers 10 bases. Unmatched junction bases numbered 8, after V lost 1 base and J lost 5 bases. The CDR3 extends over 16 amino acids. The V gene's germline CDR1 is LGHNT and CDR2 FRNRAP. CDR3 sequence: CASGLAPGLAADEQYF. CDR3 sequence (DNA): TGTGCTAGTGGTTTGGCCCCCGGACTAGCGGCCGACGAGCAGTACTTC.

This chain uses TRBV10-2 with TRBJ1-2; 7 bases line up with TRBD1. CDR1 is WSHSY, CDR2 SAAADI, per germline. The junction had 8 bases not matched to a gene; V was cut back by 2 bases and J by 5 bases. The CDR3 is made up of 15 amino acids. The CDR3 DNA reads TGCGCCAGCAGTGAGACGTTGGGACAGAATTATGGCTACACCTTC. This encodes CASSETLGQNYGYTF.

As DNA, the CDR3 is TGTGCCAGCCACAGGGAAACAGATACGCAGTATTTT. Protein: CASHRETDTQYF. This sequence joins TRBV6-5 and TRBJ2-3, with D perhaps TRBD1 (6 bases). The V end lost 8 bases, the J end lost 3 bases, and 9 bases lay between the germline ends. From germline, CDR1 is MNHEY and CDR2 SVGAGI. There are 12 residues in the CDR3.

The CDR3 spells CSVPLEGRYYGYTF. As DNA, the CDR3 is TGCAGCGTTCCCTTAGAGGGAAGGTACTATGGCTACACCTTC. The chain recombines TRBV29-1 with TRBJ1-2, with D hard to call. V dropped 5 bases and J dropped 3 bases, with 16 bases sitting between them. The length of the CDR3 is 14 residues. CDR1 and CDR2 (germline): SQVTM, ANQGSEA.

This chain links TRBV6-1 with TRBJ1-3; weak D call: TRBD1 (6 bases). CDR3 length: 13 residues. Germline CDR1 reads MNHNS; CDR2 reads SASEGT. The V end was cut by 5 bases, the J end by 6 bases, with 11 bases between. In DNA form, the CDR3 reads TGTGCCAGCAGTTTCGCAGGGGAAAACACCATATATTTT. Translating it yields CASSFAGENTIYF.

The rearrangement links TRBV10-3 to TRBJ2-2; weak D call: TRBD2 (6 bases). Germline V lookup: CDR1 ENHRY, CDR2 SYGVKD. With 4 bases removed from V and 4 bases from J, the gap between germline ends came to 13 bases. This CDR3 has 15 amino acids. The CDR3 DNA is TGTGCCATCAGTGGGCGGGGTCCACCCACCGGGGAGCTGTTTTTT. Residues: CAISGRGPPTGELFF.

V usage is TRBV7-9 and J usage is TRBJ2-1, with D maybe TRBD2 (5 bases). This CDR3 comprises 11 residues. Germline assignment: CDR1 SEHNR and CDR2 FQNEAQ (reference sequence). The V end lost 6 bases, the J end lost 7 bases, and 7 bases lay between the germline ends. This CDR3 reads CASSRGNEQFF. In DNA form, the CDR3 reads TGTGCCAGCAGTCGAGGGAATGAGCAGTTCTTC.

The chain is built from TRBV27 and TRBJ2-7, with 7 nucleotides matching TRBD2. Germline lookup yields CDR1 MNHEY and CDR2 SMNVEV (reference sequence). The CDR3 spans 14 residues. The ends lost 2 bases at V and 5 bases at J; junction bases unmatched: 6. CDR3 sequence: CASSLRRESHEQYF. Here the CDR3 DNA reads TGTGCCAGCAGTTTACGGCGGGAGTCACACGAGCAGTACTTC.

As concerns this clone: Germline is not matched at one junction end, which may reflect a read error. This rearrangement joins TRBV7-7 to TRBJ2-1; a weak D match, TRBD1 (5 bases). Looked up from germline, CDR1 is SSHAT and CDR2 is FNYEAQ (reference sequence). CDR3 size: 14 residues. The CDR3 nucleotides are TGTGCTAGCAGCTTAGCTTATTCAGGGAATGAGCAGTTCTTC. Translated: CASSLAYSGNEQFF.

The chain has TRBV5-1 and TRBJ2-1; TRBD2 matches 11 bases. Germline-derived CDR1 and CDR2 are SGHRS and YFSETQ. The trim removed 4 bases at V and 8 bases at J, leaving 11 bases unmatched. The CDR3 contains 16 residues. DNA of the CDR3: TGCGCCAGCAGCCCGGGGCTAGCGGGAGGTCGGGATGAGCAGTTCTTC. Residues: CASSPGLAGGRDEQFF. The full variable domain, rest sourced from reference TRBV5-1 and TRBJ2-1, is KAGVTQTPRYLIKTRGQQVTLSCSPISGHRSVSWYQQTPGQGLQFLFEYFSETQRNKGNFPGRFSGRQFSNSRSEMNVSTLELGDSALYLCASSPGLAGGRDEQFFGPGTRLTVL.

The rearrangement uses TRBV10-3 and TRBJ1-6, with D tentatively TRBD1 (5 bases). CDR1 and CDR2 from the germline V gene are ENHRY and SYGVKD. V lost 3 bases, J lost 13 bases, and 7 bases lay in between. The CDR3 extends over 11 amino acids. The CDR3 spells CAISDGHPLHF. The CDR3 DNA reads TGTGCCATCAGTGACGGACATCCCCTCCACTTT.

The rearrangement uses TRBV19 and TRBJ2-1; D might be TRBD1 (6 bases). V shed 3 bases and J shed 12 bases, with 18 bases lying between them. This CDR3 has 14 amino acids. Germline CDR1 reads LNHDA; CDR2 reads SQIVND (reference sequence). The CDR3 here is CASSIGQGSNGQFF. As DNA, the CDR3 is TGTGCCAGTAGTATCGGGCAGGGGAGTAACGGGCAGTTCTTC.

The gene calls are TRBV7-9 and TRBJ2-5, with TRBD1 identical over 9 bases. Trimming cost V 2 bases and J 2 bases; bases outside gene matches: 3. Germline CDR1 reads SEHNR; CDR2 reads FQNEAQ (reference sequence). The CDR3 is made up of 15 amino acids. DNA of the CDR3: TGTGCCAGCAGCTTAAGGGACAGGGTACAAGAGACCCAGTACTTC. Its protein is CASSLRDRVQETQYF.